The 5 T cell receptor beta chains listed next were all sequenced from one sample in a study of identical twins. TCRdb reanalysed the 5' RACE reads using MiXCR and keeps one entry per CDR3 protein. Among over 200,000 distinct CDR3 sequences listed, under 8.5% were seen once. A further study also used this sample, focusing on T cells expressing NK-cell markers.

The sequenced sample consisted of CD8+ T cells sorted from blood. The receptors derive from a woman aged 18-29 years in good health.

In this sample, this clonotype turned up a few times. The chain has TRBV7-8 and TRBJ1-5, with D possibly TRBD1 on 6 matching bases. V lost 5 bases to trimming and J lost 4 bases, with 12 bases between them. This CDR3 contains 14 residues. Per germline, CDR1 SGHVS and CDR2 FQNEAQ. CDR3 region: CASSGVRGNQPQHF. CDR3 bases: TGTGCCAGCAGCGGGGTCAGGGGTAATCAGCCCCAGCATTTT.

The chain has TRBV7-9 and TRBJ2-2; 8 bases are shared with TRBD1. The V and J ends lost 4 bases and 4 bases, in that order; junction bases with no gene match: 11. This CDR3 has 17 residues. Germline-derived CDR1 and CDR2 are SEHNR and FQNEAQ (reference sequence). In nucleotides, the CDR3 is TGTGCCAGCAGCTCCACTACGGGACAGGTTCTCACCGGGGAGCTGTTTTTT. This translates into CASSSTTGQVLTGELFF.

This clonotype has more than one count but fewer than ten. The chain joins TRBV7-9 to TRBJ2-2, with D perhaps matching TRBD2 (6 bases). Per the germline V gene, CDR1 is SEHNR and CDR2 is FQNEAQ (reference sequence). This CDR3 is 16 amino acids long. The V end lost 5 bases, the J end lost 1 base, and 14 bases lay between the germline ends. CDR3 in amino acids: CASSGWVSGNTGELFF. The CDR3 DNA is TGTGCCAGCAGCGGTTGGGTTAGCGGGAACACCGGGGAGCTGTTTTTT.

This clonotype was recorded at least ten times. The chain employs TRBV7-9 and TRBJ2-1; TRBD1 aligns across 8 bases. Germline loops: CDR1 SEHNR, CDR2 FQNEAQ (reference sequence). Trimming at V came to 2 bases and at J to 6 bases, leaving 6 bases not matched to a gene. The CDR3 spans 15 residues. CDR3 region: CASSLSGTGRNEQFF. The DNA for the CDR3 is TGTGCCAGCAGCTTATCCGGGACAGGCCGCAATGAGCAGTTCTTC.

The chain is built from TRBV4-1 and TRBJ2-1, with 7 positions matching TRBD2. The germline V gene has CDR1 MGHRA and CDR2 YSYEKL. The trim removed 4 bases at V and 0 bases at J, leaving 9 bases unmatched. CDR3 length: 17 amino acids. The CDR3 bases are TGCGCCAGCAGCCGAGGGGCGAGCGGGAACTCCTACAATGAGCAGTTCTTC. Translation gives CASSRGASGNSYNEQFF.